These 8 T cell receptor beta chains share one sample of origin, sequenced in a study of blood T cell repertoires in COVID-19. This table comes from immunoSEQ multiplex PCR, and its TCRdb copy is limited to in-frame clones, with some not included. The sample holds around 180,000 clones, around 74% seen once. Sequencing was carried out using peripheral blood. These receptors were collected from a woman aged 80 or older with acute or convalescent COVID-19.

The rearrangement uses TRBV18 and TRBJ1-1, with a weak D call TRBD1 (5 bases). Germline assignment: CDR1 KGHSH and CDR2 LQKENI. V was cut by 6 bases and J by 3 bases, with 14 bases left in between. The CDR3 is 14 residues long. CDR3 amino acids: CASSSGGSDTEAFF. Here the CDR3 DNA reads TGTGCCAGCTCCTCCGGGGGATCGGACACTGAAGCTTTCTTT.

The gene calls are TRBV19 and TRBJ2-1, with D possibly TRBD1 on 5 matching bases. The V end lost 7 bases, the J end lost 6 bases, and 10 bases lay between the germline ends. The CDR3 length is 12 residues. Germline lookup yields CDR1 LNHDA and CDR2 SQIVND (reference sequence). Written as DNA, the CDR3 is TGTGCCAGTAAGGGGATCCTCAATGAGCAGTTCTTC. Translating it yields CASKGILNEQFF.

In DNA form, the CDR3 reads TGTGCCAGCAGCCAAACAGCGGGAGCTAGCACAGATACGCAGTATTTT. Translated, it gives CASSQTAGASTDTQYF. The chain joins TRBV3-1 (or the pseudogene TRBV3-2) to TRBJ2-3; TRBD2 aligns across 8 bases. There are 16 residues in the CDR3. After removal of 2 bases from V and 0 bases from J, the junction contained 4 bases not matched to a gene. CDR1 is LGHDT, CDR2 YNNKEL, per germline (reference sequence).

The rearrangement uses TRBV9 and TRBJ2-1; 16 bases fit TRBD2. The CDR3 totals 19 residues. The junction had 14 bases not matched to a gene; V was cut back by 4 bases and J by 7 bases. Germline V gene sequence: CDR1 SGDLS, CDR2 YYNGEE. CDR3 nucleotides: TGTGCCAGCAGCCTGATGGAAGGGACTAGCGGGAGGGTCTTAAATGAGCAGTTCTTC. It translates to CASSLMEGTSGRVLNEQFF.

This clone was observed a handful of times. CDR3 nucleotides: TGTGCCAGCAGCCCCATAGGAGTCGGGAGAAAGGGGCGCCATGAGCAGTTCTTC. Translation gives CASSPIGVGRKGRHEQFF. The rearrangement links TRBV28 to TRBJ2-1; maybe TRBD2 (6 bases). The CDR3 spans 18 residues. Per the germline V gene, CDR1 is MDHEN and CDR2 is SYDVKM. Trimming left V 6 bases short and J 8 bases short, with 29 bases between.

The chain employs TRBV6-5 and TRBJ2-3; D is uncertain. CDR1 and CDR2 from the germline V gene are MNHEY and SVGAGI. The CDR3 has 12 amino acids. V lost 4 bases to trimming and J lost 6 bases, with 8 bases between them. CDR3 sequence: CASSFLRDTQYF. DNA for the CDR3: TGTGCCAGCAGTTTCCTTCGGGATACGCAGTATTTT.

This clone was found many times. The chain uses TRBV18 and TRBJ2-1, with D perhaps matching TRBD2 (6 bases). The CDR3 consists of 14 residues. Germline V CDR1 and CDR2: KGHSH, LQKENI. The V gene lost 4 bases and the J gene lost 9 bases, with 16 bases spanning the gap. In DNA form, the CDR3 reads TGTGCCAGCTCACGCGGGACGGGCCGGGCTGAGCAGTTCTTC. It is translated as CASSRGTGRAEQFF.

The J gene is TRBJ1-3, the V gene TRBV7-9; TRBD1 matches at 8 bases. J was trimmed by 0 bases and V by 4 bases; bases with no gene match: 5. There are 16 residues in the CDR3. In germline, CDR1 is SEHNR, CDR2 FQNEAQ (reference sequence). The CDR3 region is CASSSRTGTSGNTIYF. Here the CDR3 DNA reads TGTGCCAGCAGCTCCAGGACAGGGACCTCTGGAAACACCATATATTTT.